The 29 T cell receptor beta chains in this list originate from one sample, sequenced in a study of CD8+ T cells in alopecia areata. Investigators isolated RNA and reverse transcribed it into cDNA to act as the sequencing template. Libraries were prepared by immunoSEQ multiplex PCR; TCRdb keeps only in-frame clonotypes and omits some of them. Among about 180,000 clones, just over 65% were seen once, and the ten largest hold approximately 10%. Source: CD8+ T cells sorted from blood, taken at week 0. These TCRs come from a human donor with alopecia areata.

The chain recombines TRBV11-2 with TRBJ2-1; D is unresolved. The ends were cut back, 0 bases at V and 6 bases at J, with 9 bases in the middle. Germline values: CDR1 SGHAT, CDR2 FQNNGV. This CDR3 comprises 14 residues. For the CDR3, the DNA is TGTGCCAGCAGCTTAGACCCATTGGCCAATGAGCAGTTCTTC. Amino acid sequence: CASSLDPLANEQFF.

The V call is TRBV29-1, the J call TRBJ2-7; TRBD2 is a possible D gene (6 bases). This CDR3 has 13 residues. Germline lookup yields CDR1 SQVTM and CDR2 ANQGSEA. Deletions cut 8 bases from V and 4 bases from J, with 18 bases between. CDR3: CSIRRPREYEQYF. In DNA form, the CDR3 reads TGCAGCATCCGACGACCTCGGGAGTACGAGCAGTACTTC.

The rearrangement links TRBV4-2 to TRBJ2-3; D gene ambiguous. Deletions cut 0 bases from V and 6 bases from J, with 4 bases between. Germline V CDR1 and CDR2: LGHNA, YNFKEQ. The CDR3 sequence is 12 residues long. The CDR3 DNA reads TGTGCCAGCAGCCAAGAAGCTGATACGCAGTATTTT. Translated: CASSQEADTQYF.

CDR3 nucleotide sequence: TGTGCCAGCGGCGCCGGGACCTATGGCTACACCTTC. It codes for CASGAGTYGYTF. The genes are TRBV5-6 and TRBJ1-2; tentative D call: TRBD1 (5 bases). V was pared by 7 bases and J by 4 bases, with 11 bases between. CDR3 length: 12 amino acids. CDR1 SGHDT and CDR2 YYEEEE come from the germline V gene.

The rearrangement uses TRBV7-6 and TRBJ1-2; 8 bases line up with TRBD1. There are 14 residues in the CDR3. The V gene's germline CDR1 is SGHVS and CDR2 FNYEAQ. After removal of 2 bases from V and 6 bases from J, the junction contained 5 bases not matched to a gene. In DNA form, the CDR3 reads TGTGCCAGCAGCTTAAGAGCAGGGGGCGATGGCTACACCTTC. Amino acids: CASSLRAGGDGYTF.

The CDR3 spells CASSLTSGTGYGYTF. The CDR3 bases are TGTGCCAGCAGTCTAACCTCCGGGACAGGGTATGGCTACACCTTC. The rearrangement joins TRBV2 to TRBJ1-2; 9 bases fit TRBD1. The length of the CDR3 is 15 residues. With 5 bases clipped from V and 5 bases from J, the junction kept 9 bases outside the gene matches. Germline V gene lookup returns CDR1 SNHLY and CDR2 FYNNEI.

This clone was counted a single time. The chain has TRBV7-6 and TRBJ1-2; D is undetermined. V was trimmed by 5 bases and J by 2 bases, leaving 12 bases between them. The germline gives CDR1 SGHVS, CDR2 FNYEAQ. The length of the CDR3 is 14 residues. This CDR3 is CASSPSHLNYGYTF. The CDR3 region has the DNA TGTGCCAGCAGCCCTTCGCATTTGAACTATGGCTACACCTTC. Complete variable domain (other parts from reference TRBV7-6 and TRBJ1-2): GAGVSQSPRYKVTKRGQDVALRCDPISGHVSLYWYRQALGQGPEFLTYFNYEAQQDKSGLPNDRFSAERPEGSISTLTIQRTEQRDSAMYRCASSPSHLNYGYTFGSGTRLTVV.

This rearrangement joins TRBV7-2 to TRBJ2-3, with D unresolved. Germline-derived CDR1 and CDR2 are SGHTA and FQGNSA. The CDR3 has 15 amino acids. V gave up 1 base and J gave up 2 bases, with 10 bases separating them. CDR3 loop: CASSLVTYPTDTQYF. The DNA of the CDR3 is TGTGCCAGCAGCTTAGTAACGTACCCCACAGATACGCAGTATTTT.

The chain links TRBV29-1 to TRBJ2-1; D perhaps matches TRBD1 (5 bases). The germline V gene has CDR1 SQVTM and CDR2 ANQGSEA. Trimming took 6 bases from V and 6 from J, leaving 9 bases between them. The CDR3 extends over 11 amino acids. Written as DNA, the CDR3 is TGCAGCGTCCCAAGGGGCAATGAGCAGTTCTTC. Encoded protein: CSVPRGNEQFF.

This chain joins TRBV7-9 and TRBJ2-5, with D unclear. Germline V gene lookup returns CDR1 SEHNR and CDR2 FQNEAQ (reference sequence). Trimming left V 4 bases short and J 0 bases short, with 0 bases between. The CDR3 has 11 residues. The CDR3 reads CASSYQETQYF. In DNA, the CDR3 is TGTGCCAGCAGCTACCAAGAGACCCAGTACTTC.

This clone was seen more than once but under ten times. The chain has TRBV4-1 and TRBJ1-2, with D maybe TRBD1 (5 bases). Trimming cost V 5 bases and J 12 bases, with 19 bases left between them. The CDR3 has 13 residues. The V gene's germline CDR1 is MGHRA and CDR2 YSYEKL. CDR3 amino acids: CASSATSTGPNTF. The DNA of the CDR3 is TGCGCCAGCAGCGCTACGTCAACAGGTCCCAACACCTTC.

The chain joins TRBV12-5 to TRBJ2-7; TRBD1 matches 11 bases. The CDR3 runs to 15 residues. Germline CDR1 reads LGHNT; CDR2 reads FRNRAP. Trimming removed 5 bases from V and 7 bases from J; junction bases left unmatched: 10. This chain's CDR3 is CASGVGTGGFEEQYF. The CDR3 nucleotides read TGTGCTAGTGGTGTTGGGACAGGGGGTTTTGAGGAGCAGTACTTC.

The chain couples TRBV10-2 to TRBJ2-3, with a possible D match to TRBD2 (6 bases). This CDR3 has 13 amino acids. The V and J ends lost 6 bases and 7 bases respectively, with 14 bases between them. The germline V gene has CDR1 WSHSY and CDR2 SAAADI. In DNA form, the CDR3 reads TGCGCCAGCAGCCCGGGACTCGAATATACGCAGTATTTT. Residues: CASSPGLEYTQYF.

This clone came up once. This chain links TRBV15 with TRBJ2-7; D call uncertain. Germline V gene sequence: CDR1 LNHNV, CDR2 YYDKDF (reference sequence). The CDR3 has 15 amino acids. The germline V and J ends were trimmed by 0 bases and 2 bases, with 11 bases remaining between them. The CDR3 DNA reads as TGTGCCACCAGCAGAGAAGTTACTATCCCCTACGAGCAGTACTTC. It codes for CATSREVTIPYEQYF.

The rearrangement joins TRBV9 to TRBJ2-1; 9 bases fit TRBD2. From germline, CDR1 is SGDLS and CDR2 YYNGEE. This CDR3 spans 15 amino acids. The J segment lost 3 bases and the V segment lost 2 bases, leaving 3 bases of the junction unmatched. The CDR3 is CASSVGGGVYNEQFF. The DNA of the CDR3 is TGTGCCAGCAGCGTTGGCGGGGGGGTCTACAATGAGCAGTTCTTC.

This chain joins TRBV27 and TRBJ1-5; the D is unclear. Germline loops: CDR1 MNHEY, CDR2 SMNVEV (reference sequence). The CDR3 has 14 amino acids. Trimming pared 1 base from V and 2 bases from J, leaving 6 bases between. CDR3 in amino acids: CASSLYVGNQPQHF. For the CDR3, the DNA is TGTGCCAGCAGTTTATATGTAGGCAATCAGCCCCAGCATTTT.

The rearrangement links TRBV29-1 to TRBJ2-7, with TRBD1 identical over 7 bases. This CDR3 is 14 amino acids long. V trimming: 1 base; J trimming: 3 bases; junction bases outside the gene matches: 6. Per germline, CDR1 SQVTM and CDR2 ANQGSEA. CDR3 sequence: CSVEGDRVGYEQYF. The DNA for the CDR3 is TGCAGCGTTGAAGGAGACAGGGTTGGCTACGAGCAGTACTTC.

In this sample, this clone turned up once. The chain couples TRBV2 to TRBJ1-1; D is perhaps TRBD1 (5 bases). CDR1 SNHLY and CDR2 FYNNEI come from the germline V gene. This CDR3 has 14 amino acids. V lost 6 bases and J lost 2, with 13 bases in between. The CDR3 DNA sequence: TGTGCCAGCAGCCCTCGACAGTATAACACTGAAGCTTTCTTT. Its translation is CASSPRQYNTEAFF.

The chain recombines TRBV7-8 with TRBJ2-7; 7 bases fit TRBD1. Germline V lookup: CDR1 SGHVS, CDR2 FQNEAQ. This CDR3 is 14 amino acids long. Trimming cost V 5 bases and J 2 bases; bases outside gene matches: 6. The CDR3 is CASSAYRGTYEQYF. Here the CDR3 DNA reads TGTGCCAGCAGCGCTTACAGGGGAACCTACGAGCAGTACTTC.

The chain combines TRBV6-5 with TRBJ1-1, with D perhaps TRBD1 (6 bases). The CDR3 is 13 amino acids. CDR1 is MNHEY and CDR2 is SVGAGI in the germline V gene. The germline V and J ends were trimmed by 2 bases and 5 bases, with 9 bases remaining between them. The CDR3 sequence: CASSYRGRTEAFF. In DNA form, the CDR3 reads TGTGCCAGCAGTTACAGGGGGAGGACTGAAGCTTTCTTT.

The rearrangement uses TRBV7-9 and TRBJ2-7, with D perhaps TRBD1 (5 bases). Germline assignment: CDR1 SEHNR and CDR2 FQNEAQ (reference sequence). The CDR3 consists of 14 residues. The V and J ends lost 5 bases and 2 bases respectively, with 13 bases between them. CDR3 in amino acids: CASSPPDNAYEQYF. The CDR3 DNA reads TGTGCCAGCAGCCCACCGGACAACGCCTACGAGCAGTACTTC.

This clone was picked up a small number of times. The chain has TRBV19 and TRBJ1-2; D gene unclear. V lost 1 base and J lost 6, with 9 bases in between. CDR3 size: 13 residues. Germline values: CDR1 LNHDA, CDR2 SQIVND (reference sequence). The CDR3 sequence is CASSIVAGNGYTF. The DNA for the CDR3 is TGTGCCAGTAGTATAGTGGCGGGGAATGGCTACACCTTC. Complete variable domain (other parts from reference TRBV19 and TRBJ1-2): DGGITQSPKYLFRKEGQNVTLSCEQNLNHDAMYWYRQDPGQGLRLIYYSQIVNDFQKGDIAEGYSVSREKKESFPLTVTSAQKNPTAFYLCASSIVAGNGYTFGSGTRLTVV.

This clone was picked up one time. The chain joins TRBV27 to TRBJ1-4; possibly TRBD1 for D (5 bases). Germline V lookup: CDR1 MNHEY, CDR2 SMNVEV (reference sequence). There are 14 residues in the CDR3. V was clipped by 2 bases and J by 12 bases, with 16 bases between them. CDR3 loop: CASSLRPTGGELFF. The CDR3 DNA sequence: TGTGCCAGCAGTTTAAGGCCGACGGGAGGGGAACTGTTTTTT.

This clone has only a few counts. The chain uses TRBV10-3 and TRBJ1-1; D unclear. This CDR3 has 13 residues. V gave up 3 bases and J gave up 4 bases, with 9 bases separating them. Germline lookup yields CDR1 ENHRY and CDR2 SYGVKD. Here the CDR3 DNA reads TGTGCCATCAGTGAAGGCAGCGGCACTGAAGCTTTCTTT. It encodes CAISEGSGTEAFF.

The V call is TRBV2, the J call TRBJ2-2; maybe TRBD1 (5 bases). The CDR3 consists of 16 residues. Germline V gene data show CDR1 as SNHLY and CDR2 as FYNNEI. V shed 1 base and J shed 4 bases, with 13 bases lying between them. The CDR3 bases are TGTGCCAGCAGTGAAGGGCAGGGTGAAGGCACCGGGGAGCTGTTTTTT. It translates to CASSEGQGEGTGELFF.

The CDR3 loop is CASSEDWGAESPLHF. The CDR3 nucleotides are TGTGCCAGCAGCGAGGACTGGGGGGCGGAGTCACCCCTCCACTTT. The chain recombines TRBV7-9 with TRBJ1-6, with TRBD1 as a possible D gene (6 bases). V was trimmed by 5 bases and J by 10 bases, leaving 18 bases between them. The CDR3 is 15 amino acids. The germline gives CDR1 SEHNR, CDR2 FQNEAQ (reference sequence).

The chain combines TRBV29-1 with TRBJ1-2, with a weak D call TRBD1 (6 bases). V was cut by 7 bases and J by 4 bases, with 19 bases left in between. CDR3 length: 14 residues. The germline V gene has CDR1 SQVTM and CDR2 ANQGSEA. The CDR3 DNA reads TGCAGCGCTCTACACAGGGTAGGCTTCTATGGCTACACCTTC. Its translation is CSALHRVGFYGYTF.

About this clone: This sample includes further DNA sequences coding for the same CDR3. In DNA form, the CDR3 reads TGTGCCAGCAGCTCGACAGCTTACGAGCAGTACTTC. Translation: CASSSTAYEQYF. This chain uses TRBV5-6 with TRBJ2-7, with D perhaps TRBD1 (5 bases). The V end was cut by 3 bases, the J end by 4 bases, with 8 bases between. In germline, CDR1 is SGHDT, CDR2 YYEEEE. This CDR3 is built from 12 residues.

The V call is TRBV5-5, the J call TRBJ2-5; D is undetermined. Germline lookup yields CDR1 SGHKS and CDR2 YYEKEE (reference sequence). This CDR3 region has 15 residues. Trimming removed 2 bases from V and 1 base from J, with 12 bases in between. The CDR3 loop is CASSLGQATQETQYF. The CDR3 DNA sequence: TGTGCCAGCAGCTTAGGGCAGGCCACCCAAGAGACCCAGTACTTC. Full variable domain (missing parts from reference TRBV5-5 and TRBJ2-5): DAGVTQSPTHLIKTRGQQVTLRCSPISGHKSVSWYQQVLGQGPQFIFQYYEKEERGRGNFPDRFSARQFPNYSSELNVNALLLGDSALYLCASSLGQATQETQYFGPGTRLLVL.